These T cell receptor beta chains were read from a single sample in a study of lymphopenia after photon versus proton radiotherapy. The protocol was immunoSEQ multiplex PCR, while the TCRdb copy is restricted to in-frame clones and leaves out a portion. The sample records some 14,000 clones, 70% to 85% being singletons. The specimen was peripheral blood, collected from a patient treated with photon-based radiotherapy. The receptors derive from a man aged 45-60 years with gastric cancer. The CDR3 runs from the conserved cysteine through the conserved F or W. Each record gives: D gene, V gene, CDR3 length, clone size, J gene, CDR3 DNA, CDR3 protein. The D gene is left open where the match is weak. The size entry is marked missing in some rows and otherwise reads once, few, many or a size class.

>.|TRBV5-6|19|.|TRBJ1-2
TGTGCCAGCAGCCCCGGACAGAGCTATTACCGAGAAGCTAACTATGGCTACACCTTC
CASSPGQSYYREANYGYTF
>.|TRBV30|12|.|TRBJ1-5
TGTGCCTGGAGTGACAGTGATCAGCCCCAGCATTTT
CAWSDSDQPQHF
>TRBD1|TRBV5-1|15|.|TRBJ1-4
TGCGCCAGCAGCGCAGGGACAGGGACTAATGAAAAACTGTTTTTT
CASSAGTGTNEKLFF
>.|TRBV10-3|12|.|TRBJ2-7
TGTGCCATCAAAGGGGGGGGCTACGAGCAGTACTTC
CAIKGGGYEQYF
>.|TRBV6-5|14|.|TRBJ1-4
TGTGCCAGCAGTGAACGAGGAACTAATGAAAAACTGTTTTTT
CASSERGTNEKLFF
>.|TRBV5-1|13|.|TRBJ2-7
TGCGCCAGCAGCCTCCGGGACGGCTACGAGCAGTACTTC
CASSLRDGYEQYF
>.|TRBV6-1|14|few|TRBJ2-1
TGTGCCAGCATACCGCTCCGCTCCTACAATGAGCAGTTCTTC
CASIPLRSYNEQFF
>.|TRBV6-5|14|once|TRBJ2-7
TGTGCCAGCAGCCGGGGGCGTGGGCCCTACGAGCAGTACTTC
CASSRGRGPYEQYF
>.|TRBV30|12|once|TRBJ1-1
TGTGCCGGGGACCCAGAGAACACTGAAGCTTTCTTT
CAGDPENTEAFF
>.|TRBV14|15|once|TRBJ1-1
TGTGCCAGCAGCCAAGAAGGCAACATGAACACTGAAGCTTTCTTT
CASSQEGNMNTEAFF
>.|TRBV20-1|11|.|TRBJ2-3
TGCAGTGCACCGGGAGAGGATACGCAGTATTTT
CSAPGEDTQYF
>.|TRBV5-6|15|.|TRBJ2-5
TGTGCCAGCAGCGACGACGTGGGACGCCAAGAGACCCAGTACTTC
CASSDDVGRQETQYF
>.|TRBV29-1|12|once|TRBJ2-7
TGCAGCGTTGGAGAGGACACCTACGAGCAGTACTTC
CSVGEDTYEQYF
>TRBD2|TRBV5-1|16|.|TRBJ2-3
TGCGCCAGCAGTTTGTCCCGGGGGGGGACGGCAGATACGCAGTATTTT
CASSLSRGGTADTQYF
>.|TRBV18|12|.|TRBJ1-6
TGTGCCAGCTCACTGGCAGATTCACCCCTCCACTTT
CASSLADSPLHF
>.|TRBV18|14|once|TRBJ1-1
TGTGCCAGCTCACCGGCGGGGGGCCTTACTGAAGCTTTCTTT
CASSPAGGLTEAFF
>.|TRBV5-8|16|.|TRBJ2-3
TGTGCCAGCAGCTTGGGACAGACTTTGAACACAGATACGCAGTATTTT
CASSLGQTLNTDTQYF
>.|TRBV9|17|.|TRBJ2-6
TGTGCCAGCAGCGTAGCGGGGAAGAGCTCTGGGGCCAACGTCCTGACTTTC
CASSVAGKSSGANVLTF
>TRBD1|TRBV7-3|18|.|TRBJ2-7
TGTGCCAGCAGCTTCCGAAACTCTAGGGGACAGGGTTCCTACGAGCAGTACTTC
CASSFRNSRGQGSYEQYF
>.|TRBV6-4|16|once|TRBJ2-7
TGTGCCAGCAGTGACCGGTGGGGGGGCGGCTCTTCGGAGCAGTACTTC
CASSDRWGGGSSEQYF
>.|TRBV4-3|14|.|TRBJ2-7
TGCGCCAGCAGCCAAATGGGTTCGTCCTACGAGCAGTACTTC
CASSQMGSSYEQYF
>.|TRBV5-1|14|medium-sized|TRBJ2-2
TGCGCCAGCAGCGCCTCCTCTAACACCGGGGAGCTGTTTTTT
CASSASSNTGELFF
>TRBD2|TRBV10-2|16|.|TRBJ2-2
TGCGCCAGCAGGGGACTAGCGGGGGGGAACACCGGGGAGCTGTTTTTT
CASRGLAGGNTGELFF
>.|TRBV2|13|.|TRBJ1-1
TGTGCCAGCACGGGGGGATCGGGCACTGAAGCTTTCTTT
CASTGGSGTEAFF
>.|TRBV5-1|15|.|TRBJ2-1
TGCGCCAGCAGCTTGGGAGACCGTAGGGACAATGAGCAGTTCTTC
CASSLGDRRDNEQFF